This T cell receptor beta chain derives from a study of neoadjuvant anti-PD-1 for oral cavity cancer. Study overall: Non-progressing patients received a fourth nivolumab dose near day 43, then surgery on days 50-56.

Here immunoSEQ multiplex PCR was the method, and the copy in TCRdb shows in-frame clones only, minus some. The sample yields tens of thousands of clones, approximately 85% seen once. On this clone: The antigen is unknown.

Trimming removed 0 bases from V and 0 bases from J, with 3 bases in between. This CDR3 is built from 14 residues. Germline V gene lookup returns CDR1 SGDLS and CDR2 YYNGEE. Time point defined: after neoadjuvant nivolumab, at surgical resection. Cohort: HPV-negative, locally advanced oral cavity squamous cell carcinoma patients. Study conclusions and caveats: Non-responders to neoadjuvant nivolumab had significantly more clonal PBMC T cells than responders. Higher pretreatment Treg/Th17 ratios tracked higher pretreatment blood clonality.

The J gene is TRBJ2-2, the V gene TRBV9, with unresolved D. The sequence was collected from a person aged 40 to 85 with oral cavity squamous cell carcinoma. The starting material was PBMCs, obtained after nivolumab (anti-PD-1) treatment. CDR3 sequence (DNA): TGTGCCAGCAGCGTAGATCCGAACACCGGGGAGCTGTTTTTT. Its translation is CASSVDPNTGELFF.